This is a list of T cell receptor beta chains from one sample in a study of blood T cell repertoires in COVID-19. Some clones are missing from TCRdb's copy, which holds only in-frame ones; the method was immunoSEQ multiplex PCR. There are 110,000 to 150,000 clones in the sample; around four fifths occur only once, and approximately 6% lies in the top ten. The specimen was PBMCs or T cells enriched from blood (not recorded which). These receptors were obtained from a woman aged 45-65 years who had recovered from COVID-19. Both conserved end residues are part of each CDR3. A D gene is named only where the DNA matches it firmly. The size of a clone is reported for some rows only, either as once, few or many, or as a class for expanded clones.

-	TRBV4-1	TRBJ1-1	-	CASSQDRREGLSTEAFF	TGCGCCAGCAGCCAAGATCGTCGGGAGGGTTTGAGCACTGAAGCTTTCTTT
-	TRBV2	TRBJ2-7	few	CASTLSSYEQYF	TGTGCCAGCACGCTAAGCTCCTACGAGCAGTACTTC
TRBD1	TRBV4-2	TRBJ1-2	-	CASSQDLTGGGYGYTF	TGTGCCAGCAGCCAAGATTTGACAGGGGGAGGCTATGGCTACACCTTC
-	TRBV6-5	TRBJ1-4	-	CASSYSTGNEKLFF	TGTGCCAGCAGTTACTCGACGGGGAATGAAAAACTGTTTTTT
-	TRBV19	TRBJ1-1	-	CASSIGGAGRTEAFF	TGTGCCAGTAGTATTGGGGGGGCGGGTCGCACTGAAGCTTTCTTT
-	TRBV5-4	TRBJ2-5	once	CASSLGSRLGDETQYF	TGTGCCAGCAGCTTGGGTTCCCGACTAGGGGACGAGACCCAGTACTTC
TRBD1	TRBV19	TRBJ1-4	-	CASSVTDGTANEKLFF	TGTGCCAGTAGTGTGACTGACGGGACAGCTAATGAAAAACTGTTTTTT
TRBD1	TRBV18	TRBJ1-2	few	CASSSGQGANYGYTF	TGTGCCAGCTCATCGGGACAGGGGGCCAACTATGGCTACACCTTC
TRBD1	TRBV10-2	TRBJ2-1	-	CASSRDSYNEQFF	TGCGCCAGCAGCCGGGACAGTTATAATGAGCAGTTCTTC
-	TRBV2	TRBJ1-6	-	CASSEALHGGSPLHF	TGTGCCAGCAGTGAAGCGCTTCACGGCGGTTCACCCCTCCACTTT
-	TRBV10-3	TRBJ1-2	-	CAISEGAARYGYTF	TGTGCCATCAGTGAGGGGGCCGCCCGCTATGGCTACACCTTC
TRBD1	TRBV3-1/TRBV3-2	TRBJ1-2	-	CASSQDVAGGDYGYTF	TGTGCCAGCAGCCAAGATGTTGCAGGGGGCGACTATGGCTACACCTTC
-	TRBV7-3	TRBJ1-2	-	CASSLSTGDGYTF	TGTGCCAGCAGCTTAAGTACAGGTGATGGCTACACCTTC
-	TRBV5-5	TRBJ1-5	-	CASSLAARQPQHF	TGTGCCAGCAGCTTGGCCGCGCGGCAGCCCCAGCATTTT
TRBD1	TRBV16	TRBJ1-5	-	CASSHNRDRGGSNQPQHF	TGTGCCAGCAGCCACAACCGGGACAGGGGAGGTAGCAATCAGCCCCAGCATTTT
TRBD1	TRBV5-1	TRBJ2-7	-	CASSTPGQGAYEQYF	TGCGCCAGCAGCACCCCGGGACAGGGGGCTTACGAGCAGTACTTC
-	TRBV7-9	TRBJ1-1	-	CASSGYQDDTEAFF	TGTGCCAGCAGCGGATACCAGGATGATACTGAAGCTTTCTTT
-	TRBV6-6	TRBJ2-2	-	CASSYQGVGTGELFF	TGTGCCAGCAGTTATCAAGGGGTGGGCACCGGGGAGCTGTTTTTT
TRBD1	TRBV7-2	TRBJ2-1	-	CASSTGTGWNEQFF	TGTGCCAGCAGCACCGGGACAGGGTGGAATGAGCAGTTCTTC
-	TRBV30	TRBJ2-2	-	CAWSVLGSRPGELFF	TGTGCCTGGAGTGTACTGGGGAGTCGGCCCGGGGAGCTGTTTTTT
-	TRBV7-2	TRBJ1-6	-	CASSLSSPADSPLHF	TGTGCCAGCAGCTTATCCTCCCCGGCGGATTCACCCCTCCACTTT
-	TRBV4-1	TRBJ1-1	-	CASSQGGVGQNTEAFF	TGCGCCAGCAGCCAAGGGGGGGTCGGGCAGAACACTGAAGCTTTCTTT
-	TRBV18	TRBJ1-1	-	CASSSQGSFGTEAFF	TGTGCCAGCTCAAGTCAGGGTTCTTTTGGCACTGAAGCTTTCTTT
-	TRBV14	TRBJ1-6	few	CASSHLPLDSIGSPLHF	TGTGCCAGCAGCCACCTTCCTCTGGACAGTATTGGTTCACCCCTCCACTTT
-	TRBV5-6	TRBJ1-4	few	CASSLRTRGEKLFF	TGTGCCAGCAGCTTGCGTACCCGAGGGGAAAAACTGTTTTTT
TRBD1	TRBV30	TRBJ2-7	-	CASYRDSSYEQYF	TGTGCCAGCTACCGGGACAGCTCCTACGAGCAGTACTTC
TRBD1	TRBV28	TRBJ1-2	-	CASSLGDRESYTF	TGTGCCAGCAGTTTAGGGGACAGGGAAAGCTACACCTTC
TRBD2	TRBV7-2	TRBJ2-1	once	CASSPRLAGGRYNEQFF	TGTGCCAGCAGCCCTCGACTAGCGGGGGGTCGATACAATGAGCAGTTCTTC
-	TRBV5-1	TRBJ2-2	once	CASALQGGNTGELFF	TGCGCCAGCGCCCTCCAGGGAGGCAACACCGGGGAGCTGTTTTTT
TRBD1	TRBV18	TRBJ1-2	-	CASTTGGSPNYGYTF	TGTGCCAGCACGACAGGGGGCTCTCCTAACTATGGCTACACCTTC
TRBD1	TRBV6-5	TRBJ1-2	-	CASSYTGTGGGYTF	TGTGCCAGCAGTTACACAGGGACAGGGGGAGGCTACACCTTC
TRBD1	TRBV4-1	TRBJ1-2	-	CASSLWDREVAGYTF	TGCGCCAGCAGCCTCTGGGACAGGGAAGTCGCGGGCTACACCTTC
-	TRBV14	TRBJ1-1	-	CASSPRADRMNTEAFF	TGTGCCAGCAGCCCAAGGGCTGACAGGATGAACACTGAAGCTTTCTTT
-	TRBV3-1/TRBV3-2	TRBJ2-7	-	CASSQGQDEQYF	TGTGCCAGCAGCCAAGGACAGGACGAGCAGTACTTC
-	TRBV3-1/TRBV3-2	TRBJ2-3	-	CASSRRDKDTQYF	TGTGCCAGCAGCCGCCGGGACAAAGATACGCAGTATTTT
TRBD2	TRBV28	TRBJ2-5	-	CASTTSGGSQETQYF	TGTGCCAGTACGACTAGCGGGGGGTCCCAAGAGACCCAGTACTTC
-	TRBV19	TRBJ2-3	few	CASRKTGTYTQYF	TGTGCCAGTAGGAAGACGGGAACCTATACGCAGTATTTT
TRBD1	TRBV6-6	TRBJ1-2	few	CATRRDRANYGYTF	TGTGCCACCCGACGGGACAGGGCGAACTATGGCTACACCTTC
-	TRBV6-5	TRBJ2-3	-	CASTYSLADTQYF	TGTGCCAGCACCTACAGCTTAGCAGATACGCAGTATTTT
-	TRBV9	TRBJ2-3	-	CASSVETGWSDTQYF	TGTGCCAGCAGCGTAGAAACAGGGTGGTCAGATACGCAGTATTTT
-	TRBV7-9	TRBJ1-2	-	CASSLPATAGRVYGYTF	TGTGCCAGCAGCTTACCGGCCACTGCGGGACGGGTCTATGGCTACACCTTC
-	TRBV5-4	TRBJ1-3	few	CASSFTGSGNTIYF	TGTGCCAGCAGCTTCACAGGCTCTGGAAACACCATATATTTT
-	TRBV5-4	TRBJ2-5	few	CASSQTGGQETQYF	TGTGCCAGCAGCCAGACAGGTGGACAAGAGACCCAGTACTTC
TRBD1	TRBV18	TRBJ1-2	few	CASSPIRDSMYGYTF	TGTGCCAGCTCGCCTATACGGGACAGTATGTATGGCTACACCTTC
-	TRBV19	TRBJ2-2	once	CASSIGAGHLYPRSPDTGELFF	TGTGCCAGTAGTATAGGGGCAGGGCACCTATACCCACGATCCCCGGACACCGGGGAGCTGTTTTTT
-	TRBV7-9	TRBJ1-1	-	CASSFPGSPEAFF	TGTGCCAGCAGCTTCCCCGGGAGCCCCGAAGCTTTCTTT
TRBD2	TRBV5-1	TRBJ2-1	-	CASSLGLAGPSYNEQFF	TGCGCCAGCAGCCTGGGACTAGCGGGGCCTTCCTACAATGAGCAGTTCTTC
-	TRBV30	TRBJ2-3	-	CAWSVPPGDGTDTQYF	TGTGCCTGGAGTGTACCCCCAGGCGACGGCACAGATACGCAGTATTTT
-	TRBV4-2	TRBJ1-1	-	CASSLLGGALGTEAFF	TGTGCCAGCAGCCTCTTGGGGGGGGCTTTGGGGACTGAAGCTTTCTTT